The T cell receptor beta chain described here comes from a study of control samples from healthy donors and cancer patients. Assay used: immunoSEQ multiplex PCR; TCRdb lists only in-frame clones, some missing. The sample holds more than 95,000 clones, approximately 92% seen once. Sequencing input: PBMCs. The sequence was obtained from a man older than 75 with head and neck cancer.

The CDR3 reads CASSFEGLSYNEQFF. DNA of the CDR3: TGCGCCAGCAGCTTCGAGGGGCTCTCCTACAATGAGCAGTTCTTC. The chain combines TRBV5-1 with TRBJ2-1; D is possibly TRBD1 or TRBD2 (5 bases each). Trimming removed 2 bases from V and 0 bases from J, with 9 bases in between. The CDR3 has 15 amino acids. CDR1 and CDR2 from the germline V gene are SGHRS and YFSETQ. Variable domain in full (rest from reference TRBV5-1 and TRBJ2-1): KAGVTQTPRYLIKTRGQQVTLSCSPISGHRSVSWYQQTPGQGLQFLFEYFSETQRNKGNFPGRFSGRQFSNSRSEMNVSTLELGDSALYLCASSFEGLSYNEQFFGPGTRLTVL.